This T cell receptor (beta chain) was found in a study of CD8+ T cells in alopecia areata. The CDR3 consists of 15 residues. The germline V gene has CDR1 SQVTM and CDR2 ANQGSEA. The junction had 13 bases not matched to a gene; V was cut back by 7 bases and J by 4 bases. Extraction and reverse transcription of RNA yielded cDNA as the sequencing template. The repertoire was sequenced with immunoSEQ multiplex PCR; TCRdb's copy has only in-frame clones and lacks some. The repertoire holds around 210,000 clones, 45% to 70% seen once, with around 5.1% in the top ten. The chain couples TRBV29-1 to TRBJ1-2; 9 bases are a match to TRBD1. The sample consisted of CD8+ T cells sorted from blood. This sequence originates from a human donor in good health. The CDR3 is CSDTPGQGQSYGYTF. In nucleotides, the CDR3 is TGCAGCGATACGCCGGGACAGGGACAGAGCTATGGCTACACCTTC.